This T cell receptor beta chain was profiled in a study of glioma-infiltrating T cells. This clonotype was detected many times. Its antigen is unidentified. Study-level findings and limits: Only very few CDR3 sequences appeared in both tissue and blood. Gliomas, especially low-grade, showed above-expected tissue-blood divergence; non-neoplastic patients showed below.

CDR1 is DFQATT and CDR2 is SNEGSKA in the germline V gene (reference sequence). V lost 5 bases, J lost 2 bases, and 13 bases lay in between. The CDR3 has 13 amino acids. Amplification of TCR alpha and beta CDR3 regions from RNA used iRepertoire nested multiplex PCR. Input was 100-400 ng of tissue mRNA or PBMC total RNA. TCRdb independently ran MiXCR on the multiplex PCR reads; one entry per CDR3 protein. This table holds about 130,000 distinct CDR3 sequences, approximately 23% found once. The sequence derives from a human donor with low-grade glioma or glioblastoma, undergoing nonglioma brain surgery, or in good health (not recorded which). The chain couples TRBV20-1 to TRBJ2-7, with a possible D match to TRBD2 (5 bases). Sequences were obtained from glioma tissue, nonneoplastic brain tissue, or PBMCs (not recorded which). The CDR3 DNA reads as TGCAGTGCTGCACCCCGAGCGGCCTACGAGCAGTACTTC. Protein sequence: CSAAPRAAYEQYF.